This T cell receptor (beta chain) was recorded in a study of CXCR3-negative and CXCR3-positive naive CD8 T cells. Study results and limitations: From TRB CDR3 properties, TCR strength was inferred; surface CD5 did not differ between naive subsets.

The authors made the TRB cDNA libraries by 5' RACE using UMI labels. TCRdb re-called the 5' RACE reads, yielding one record per CDR3 amino acid sequence without DNA. There are about 62,000 distinct CDR3 sequences in the sample, with approximately 4.5% held by the top ten. Phenotypically, naive CD8+ T cells corresponded to CD45RO-CCR7+CD27+CD95-. Points on this clonotype: Its specificity is unknown.

The length of the CDR3 is 15 residues. The V gene's germline CDR1 is SGHTA and CDR2 FQGNSA. The sample was naive CXCR3- CD8+ T cells from blood. The subset denotes: CD45RO-CCR7+CD27+CD95- naive CD8+ T cells lacking CXCR3 (TNR3-). The chain couples TRBV7-2 to TRBJ2-3; TCRdb lists TRBD1, though no DNA is available to test this call. The sequence derives from a human donor in good health. Some clones in this sample may be carry-over from other donors' samples. CDR3 protein: CASSQLPGGTDTQYF.